These T cell receptor beta chains were read from a single sample in a study of control samples from healthy donors and cancer patients. Repertoires were generated with immunoSEQ multiplex PCR, while TCRdb's copy carries only in-frame clones and drops some. This sample has around 140,000 clones, with roughly 89% found just once. The sample was PBMCs. All receptors come from a man over 45 with head and neck cancer. The CDR3 runs from the conserved cysteine through the conserved F or W. The D gene is left open where the match is weak. The size of a clone is reported for some rows only, either as once, few or many, or as a class for expanded clones.

TRBJ2-3 | . | . | TRBV19 | CASSAQVSTDTQYF | TGTGCCAGTAGTGCACAGGTTAGCACAGATACGCAGTATTTT
TRBJ1-5 | TRBD1 | . | TRBV19 | CASTGGAGGSSNQPQHF | TGTGCCAGTACGGGGGGGGCAGGGGGCTCGTCTAATCAGCCCCAGCATTTT
TRBJ2-7 | . | . | TRBV12-3/TRBV12-4 | CASSLRISYEQYF | TGTGCCAGCAGTTTAAGAATCTCCTACGAGCAGTACTTC
TRBJ1-2 | . | . | TRBV23-1 | CASSRDPLSYTF | TGCGCCAGCAGTCGTGACCCGTTGAGCTACACCTTC
TRBJ1-4 | . | . | TRBV28 | CASSPRTENEKLFF | TGTGCCAGCAGTCCCCGGACAGAGAATGAAAAACTGTTTTTT
TRBJ2-2 | TRBD2 | once | TRBV2 | CATRGRDTGELFF | TGTGCCACGCGCGGGAGGGACACCGGGGAGCTGTTTTTT
TRBJ1-2 | . | few | TRBV7-9 | CASSLVGQETNYGYTF | TGTGCCAGCAGCTTAGTGGGCCAGGAGACCAACTATGGCTACACCTTC
TRBJ2-3 | TRBD1 | . | TRBV30 | CAWSSSGTAKRTDTQYF | TGTGCCTGGAGTTCCTCCGGGACAGCAAAGAGGACAGATACGCAGTATTTT
TRBJ1-1 | . | . | TRBV6-5 | CASSSQGWGTEAFF | TGTGCCAGCAGCTCGCAGGGATGGGGCACTGAAGCTTTCTTT
TRBJ1-2 | . | few | TRBV5-4 | CASSFGVGYTF | TGTGCCAGCAGCTTCGGGGTAGGCTACACCTTC
TRBJ2-5 | . | once | TRBV18 | CASSRGQEETQYF | TGTGCCAGCTCCCGAGGGCAGGAAGAGACCCAGTACTTC
TRBJ1-5 | . | . | TRBV12-3/TRBV12-4 | CASTLGNQPQHF | TGTGCCAGCACCCTCGGCAATCAGCCCCAGCATTTT
TRBJ1-5 | . | . | TRBV10-1 | CASTFSADRRRQPQHF | TGCGCCAGCACATTCTCTGCAGATAGGAGGAGACAGCCCCAGCATTTT
TRBJ1-2 | . | . | TRBV10-1 | CASSPGTGGYTF | TGCGCCAGCAGCCCGGGGACCGGTGGCTACACCTTC
TRBJ2-7 | TRBD1 | . | TRBV19 | CASSRQGPLSYEQYF | TGTGCCAGTAGTAGACAGGGGCCCTTATCCTACGAGCAGTACTTC